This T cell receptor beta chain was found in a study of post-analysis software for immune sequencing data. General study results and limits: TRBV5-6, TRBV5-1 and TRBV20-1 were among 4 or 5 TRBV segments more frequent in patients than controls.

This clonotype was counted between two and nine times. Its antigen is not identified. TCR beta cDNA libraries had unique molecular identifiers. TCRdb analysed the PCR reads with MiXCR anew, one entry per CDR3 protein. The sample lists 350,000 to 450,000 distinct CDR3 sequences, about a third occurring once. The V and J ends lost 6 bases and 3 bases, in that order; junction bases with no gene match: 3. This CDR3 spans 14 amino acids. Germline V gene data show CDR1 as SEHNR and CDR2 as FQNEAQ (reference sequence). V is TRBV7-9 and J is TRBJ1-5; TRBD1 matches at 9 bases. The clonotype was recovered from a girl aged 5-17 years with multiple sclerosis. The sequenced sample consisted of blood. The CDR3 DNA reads TGTGCCAGCAGTCGGACAGGGGACAATCAGCCCCAGCATTTT. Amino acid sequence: CASSRTGDNQPQHF.